This entry is about one TCR beta chain. Its target is unknown. The data were obtained in a study of identical twins. MiXCR, run by TCRdb on the 5' RACE reads, gives a single entry per CDR3 protein. Here the sample spans 1.5 million to 2 million distinct CDR3 sequences, under 35% being singletons. The CDR3 runs to 16 residues. Germline V gene lookup returns CDR1 DFQATT and CDR2 SNEGSKA (reference sequence). The V gene lost 7 bases and the J gene lost 2 bases, with 22 bases spanning the gap. Study-wide findings and caveats: Alpha sequences out of frame and shared by twins had excess low generation probability. There was more out-of-frame TCR alpha sharing in monozygotic twins than models estimated.

This TCR was recovered from a newborn girl in good health. The specimen sequenced was cord blood. V and J are TRBV20-1 and TRBJ2-3; D is possibly TRBD2 (6 bases). CDR3 protein: CSEKGVGTDPTDTQYF. Here the CDR3 DNA reads TGCAGTGAGAAAGGGGTCGGGACTGACCCCACAGATACGCAGTATTTT.